This T cell receptor (beta chain) was captured in a study of blood T cell repertoires in COVID-19. The CDR3 is made up of 17 amino acids. V dropped 0 bases and J dropped 4 bases, with 13 bases sitting between them. The germline gives CDR1 PRHDT, CDR2 FYEKMQ (reference sequence). Measured with immunoSEQ multiplex PCR; TCRdb has only the in-frame clones, and not every one. The table lists 250,000 to 350,000 clones, around 87% of them singletons. This TCR came from a man aged 18-30 years with active or convalescent COVID-19. V is TRBV13 and J is TRBJ1-6; no definite D call. Sequencing was performed on peripheral blood. DNA of the CDR3: TGTGCCAGCAGCTTAGGCAGGCAGCTTGTTTATAATTCACCCCTCCACTTT. As protein: CASSLGRQLVYNSPLHF.